This T cell receptor beta chain was recorded in a study of regulatory T cells in long-lasting Graves disease. Construction of TCR beta libraries relied on iRepertoire HTBI primers and on Arm-PCR targeting CDR3 regions. One entry per CDR3 protein results from TCRdb running MiXCR on the multiplex PCR reads. The table includes about half a million distinct CDR3 sequences, about 20% detected once. The V gene lost 6 bases and the J gene lost 6 bases, with 15 bases spanning the gap. Per germline, CDR1 SQVTM and CDR2 ANQGSEA. The CDR3 is 12 residues long. Details on this clonotype: The antigen remains undetermined.

The study, taken as a whole, reports: Persistent disease was characterized by preferential usage of TRBV28, TRBJ1-2 and TRBJ2-5.

Regarding time point: persistent/refractory GD, antithyroid drugs over 5 years with positive TRAb. PBMC-derived RNA was used for the TCR library. The V and J genes are TRBV29-1 and TRBJ2-7, with D perhaps TRBD1 (7 bases). This receptor was taken from a female donor with Graves disease. Here the sequenced sample was peripheral blood mononuclear cells (PBMCs), taken when the disease was refractory, from a patient treated with antithyroid drugs. CDR3 DNA: TGCAGCGTGGGGGGTGACAGGGTCGAGCAGTACTTC. It codes for CSVGGDRVEQYF.